The rows below give T cell receptor beta chains drawn from one sample of a study of immune cell composition in non-small cell lung cancer. Sequenced by immunoSEQ multiplex PCR; TCRdb stores in-frame clones only, minus some. Among just over 7,500 clones, roughly 78% were seen once, and the ten largest hold roughly 12%. The specimen sequenced was lung tumor tissue. The receptors were sampled from a human donor with non-small cell lung cancer. Both conserved end residues are part of each CDR3. Fields, in order: D gene, J gene, V gene, clone size, CDR3 protein, CDR3 DNA. D genes are given only for firm matches. Some rows have no size entry. The others give once, few or many, or a class for an expanded clone.

d_call: .
j_call: TRBJ2-6
v_call: TRBV11-2
clone_size: .
cdr3_aa: CASSLVPGANVLTF
cdr3_nt: TGTGCCAGCAGCTTAGTACCTGGGGCCAACGTCCTGACTTTC

d_call: .
j_call: TRBJ1-1
v_call: TRBV6-5
clone_size: few
cdr3_aa: CASWGRAPDTEAFF
cdr3_nt: TGTGCCAGCTGGGGGAGAGCCCCGGACACTGAAGCTTTCTTT

d_call: .
j_call: TRBJ1-2
v_call: TRBV7-9
clone_size: .
cdr3_aa: CASSNRTVYGYTF
cdr3_nt: TGTGCCAGCAGCAACCGGACAGTTTATGGCTACACCTTC

d_call: .
j_call: TRBJ2-3
v_call: TRBV6-6
clone_size: .
cdr3_aa: CASSYQSASTDTQYF
cdr3_nt: TGTGCCAGCAGTTACCAGTCGGCTAGCACAGATACGCAGTATTTT

d_call: .
j_call: TRBJ1-4
v_call: TRBV28
clone_size: once
cdr3_aa: CASSTIRVLGAMREKLFF
cdr3_nt: TGTGCCAGCAGTACTATAAGGGTCTTGGGTGCGATGCGAGAAAAACTGTTTTTT

d_call: .
j_call: TRBJ1-1
v_call: TRBV11-3
clone_size: .
cdr3_aa: CASSTLGGDTEAFF
cdr3_nt: TGTGCCAGCAGCACCTTGGGGGGTGACACTGAAGCTTTCTTT

d_call: .
j_call: TRBJ1-5
v_call: TRBV21-1
clone_size: .
cdr3_aa: CASSKEQGARNQPQHF
cdr3_nt: TGTGCCAGCAGCAAAGAACAGGGGGCGCGCAATCAGCCCCAGCATTTT

d_call: .
j_call: TRBJ2-7
v_call: TRBV11-2
clone_size: .
cdr3_aa: CASSLEGALGDWGYDEQYF
cdr3_nt: TGTGCCAGCAGCTTAGAGGGGGCTTTAGGGGACTGGGGCTACGACGAGCAGTACTTC

d_call: .
j_call: TRBJ1-2
v_call: TRBV5-8
clone_size: .
cdr3_aa: CASSLVASYYGYTF
cdr3_nt: TGTGCCAGCAGCTTGGTTGCCAGCTACTATGGCTACACCTTC

d_call: .
j_call: TRBJ2-7
v_call: TRBV7-7
clone_size: few
cdr3_aa: CASSRTIQSEQYF
cdr3_nt: TGTGCTAGCAGTCGTACGATACAGAGTGAGCAGTACTTC

d_call: TRBD2
j_call: TRBJ2-2
v_call: TRBV28
clone_size: .
cdr3_aa: CASISAGGYTGELFF
cdr3_nt: TGTGCCAGCATCTCAGCGGGGGGCTACACCGGGGAGCTGTTTTTT

d_call: TRBD1
j_call: TRBJ1-1
v_call: TRBV5-4
clone_size: .
cdr3_aa: CASSVRGLDTEAFF
cdr3_nt: TGTGCCAGCAGCGTAAGGGGGCTTGACACTGAAGCTTTCTTT

d_call: .
j_call: TRBJ2-2
v_call: TRBV6-5
clone_size: .
cdr3_aa: CASSTGQNTGELFF
cdr3_nt: TGTGCCAGCAGTACGGGACAGAACACCGGGGAGCTGTTTTTT

d_call: .
j_call: TRBJ1-1
v_call: TRBV19
clone_size: .
cdr3_aa: CASSFQTANTEAFF
cdr3_nt: TGTGCCAGTAGTTTCCAGACAGCGAACACTGAAGCTTTCTTT

d_call: .
j_call: TRBJ2-3
v_call: TRBV7-2
clone_size: .
cdr3_aa: CASSPDSLGTDTQYF
cdr3_nt: TGTGCCAGCAGCCCCGACTCTCTGGGCACAGATACGCAGTATTTT

d_call: .
j_call: TRBJ2-7
v_call: TRBV4-3
clone_size: large
cdr3_aa: CASSQDLGGGYSEQYF
cdr3_nt: TGCGCCAGCAGCCAAGATTTGGGGGGGGGCTACTCCGAGCAGTACTTC

d_call: .
j_call: TRBJ1-2
v_call: TRBV27
clone_size: once
cdr3_aa: CASSLVGNYGYTF
cdr3_nt: TGTGCCAGCAGTTTGGTAGGGAACTATGGCTACACCTTC

d_call: .
j_call: TRBJ1-1
v_call: TRBV30
clone_size: .
cdr3_aa: CAWSQGWTEAFF
cdr3_nt: TGTGCCTGGAGTCAGGGGTGGACTGAAGCTTTCTTT

d_call: .
j_call: TRBJ1-5
v_call: TRBV29-1
clone_size: .
cdr3_aa: CSVEMAQGQPQHF
cdr3_nt: TGCAGCGTTGAAATGGCGCAAGGTCAGCCCCAGCATTTT

d_call: TRBD2
j_call: TRBJ2-1
v_call: TRBV7-2
clone_size: .
cdr3_aa: CASSPGLAGGPGEQFF
cdr3_nt: TGTGCCAGCAGCCCGGGACTAGCGGGGGGGCCCGGTGAGCAGTTCTTC

d_call: .
j_call: TRBJ2-4
v_call: TRBV19
clone_size: .
cdr3_aa: CASSPGGTGVQYF
cdr3_nt: TGTGCCAGTAGTCCAGGGGGAACGGGGGTTCAGTACTTC

d_call: .
j_call: TRBJ2-7
v_call: TRBV5-4
clone_size: .
cdr3_aa: CASSPGGQAIYEQYF
cdr3_nt: TGTGCCAGCAGCCCGGGGGGACAGGCCATCTACGAGCAGTACTTC

d_call: .
j_call: TRBJ1-6
v_call: TRBV5-5
clone_size: .
cdr3_aa: CASSLGQNNSPLHF
cdr3_nt: TGTGCCAGCAGCTTAGGGCAAAATAATTCACCCCTCCACTTT

d_call: TRBD2
j_call: TRBJ2-3
v_call: TRBV7-2
clone_size: .
cdr3_aa: CASVPGLVGDTQYF
cdr3_nt: TGTGCCAGCGTCCCGGGACTAGTAGGGGATACGCAGTATTTT